This T cell receptor beta chain was obtained from a study of cytomegalovirus exposure and HLA in healthy donors. Study conclusions and caveats: Association of a missense DCLRE1C variant with TCR beta V- and J-gene trimming was reported in a later analysis. The study designated over 150 TCR beta chains cytomegalovirus-associated. CMV serostatus stood as the only immune exposure information on hand.

As to this clone: Antigen: not known.

The donors were healthy bone marrow donors. Both 60 Vbeta primers and 13 Jbeta primers went into the PCR. Measured with immunoSEQ multiplex PCR; TCRdb has only the in-frame clones, and not every one. The sample contains about 110,000 clones, approximately 76% of which appear only once. CDR1 and CDR2 (germline): MDHEN, SYDVKM. The CDR3 runs to 14 residues. The V gene end was trimmed by 6 bases and the J gene end by 5 bases; junction bases not matched to a gene: 7. The TCR originated in a man in his forties or fifties in good health and CMV-seronegative. This rearrangement joins TRBV28 to TRBJ2-3; TRBD2 matches at 8 bases. The sample comprised PBMCs. The CDR3 nucleotides read TGTGCCAGCAGGCCGGGGGGGCCGGGAGATACGCAGTATTTT. Protein sequence: CASRPGGPGDTQYF. Full variable domain (remainder filled in from reference TRBV28 and TRBJ2-3): DVKVTQSSRYLVKRTGEKVFLECVQDMDHENMFWYRQDPGLGLRLIYFSYDVKMKEKGDIPEGYSVSREKKERFSLILESASTNQTSMYLCASRPGGPGDTQYFGPGTRLTVL.